This T cell receptor (beta chain) was sequenced during a study of vaccination and CD4 T cells after COVID-19. Study conclusions and caveats: Convalescent patients studied were relatively few, and early post-infection timepoints were absent.

This CDR3 contains 17 residues. Germline CDR1 is SGHNT and CDR2 is YENEEA. V lost 1 base to trimming and J lost 2 bases, with 16 bases between them. The Oncomine TCR Beta short-read assay was applied to DNA of cultured CD4+ T cells. From the PCR reads, TCRdb called clonotypes with MiXCR, one entry per CDR3 protein. The table lists some 16,000 distinct CDR3 sequences, roughly 45% of them singletons. This clonotype was observed once. Its antigen remains unknown. Treatment indicated: approximately nine-day PBMC culture with coronavirus spike peptide pools or control peptides (ViraFEST assay). The V and J genes are TRBV11-3 and TRBJ2-3; perhaps D is TRBD1 or TRBD2 (6 bases each). Source: CD4+ T cells from blood, cultured in vitro, taken after SARS-CoV-2 vaccination. The receptor's source is a human donor who had recovered from COVID-19. The CDR3 spells CASSLGWGAPHTDTQYF. The CDR3 coding sequence is TGTGCCAGCAGCTTAGGTTGGGGGGCCCCACACACAGATACGCAGTATTTT. The full variable domain, in which reference TRBV11-3 and TRBJ2-3 provide the parts outside the CDR3, is EAGVVQSPRYKIIEKKQPVAFWCNPISGHNTLYWYLQNLGQGPELLIRYENEEAVDDSQLPKDRFSAERLKGVDSTLKIQPAELGDSAVYLCASSLGWGAPHTDTQYFGPGTRLTVL.